This TCR beta chain was identified during a study of shared clonotypes between healthy human individuals. Study summary: Plates per donor: three CD4 naive, three CD4 memory, two CD8 naive, one CD8 memory.

CD45RO-negative, CCR7-selected cells formed the naive CD8 fraction, which excluded terminally differentiated effector memory CD45RA+ cells. Germline-derived CDR1 and CDR2 are MNHEY and SVGAGI. V was pared by 5 bases and J by 2 bases, with 6 bases of the junction left unmatched. The CDR3 has 15 residues. This was a deep-level run. The table came from immunoSEQ multiplex PCR; TCRdb's copy has only in-frame clones and leaves some out. The sample holds 2 million to 2.5 million clones, about 92% seen once. The chain couples TRBV6-5 to TRBJ1-5; 7 bases match TRBD1. Sequencing was performed on naive CD8+ T cells from PBMCs. The receptor comes from a man between 18 and 35 years old in good health. Some clones in this sample may be carry-over from other donors' samples. DNA of the CDR3: TGTGCCAGCAGTCTCAGACAGGGAGGCAATCAGCCCCAGCATTTT. Translated: CASSLRQGGNQPQHF.